This T cell receptor beta chain was sequenced during a study of beta chain features in type 1 diabetes. About the study: Examined across all samples were just under 110,000,000 sorted cells. Overall study results and limits: Researchers reported that naive, central memory and Treg TCRB repertoires appeared more similar in patients than in healthy donors. Shorter TCRB CDR3s, moderately but significantly so, were found in Type 1 diabetes patients in all four CD4+ subsets. Researchers could not determine here whether HLA type influences TCRB rearrangement.

The CDR3 consists of 15 residues. The V and J ends lost 10 bases and 5 bases, in that order; junction bases with no gene match: 15. The V gene's germline CDR1 is SEHNR and CDR2 FQNEAQ (reference sequence). CD45RO/CCR7/CD25/CD127/CD95/CD27 separated CD4+ naive, central memory, regulatory and stem cell-like memory cells by sorting. Expressed TCRB transcripts were sequenced because the isolated RNA had all been reverse transcribed beforehand. Libraries were prepared by immunoSEQ multiplex PCR; TCRdb keeps only in-frame clonotypes and omits some of them. The sample consists of 630,000 or so clones, over 12% of them appearing once. With regard to this clone: The antigen is not known.

Sequences were obtained from naive CD4+ T cells from blood. This clonotype was obtained from a man in his late teens or twenties with type 1 diabetes. The chain combines TRBV7-9 with TRBJ2-5; 8 bases are a match to TRBD2. CDR3 region: CATSNGRAVSETQYF. In DNA form, the CDR3 reads TGTGCCACCTCAAACGGGAGGGCCGTATCGGAGACCCAGTACTTC.